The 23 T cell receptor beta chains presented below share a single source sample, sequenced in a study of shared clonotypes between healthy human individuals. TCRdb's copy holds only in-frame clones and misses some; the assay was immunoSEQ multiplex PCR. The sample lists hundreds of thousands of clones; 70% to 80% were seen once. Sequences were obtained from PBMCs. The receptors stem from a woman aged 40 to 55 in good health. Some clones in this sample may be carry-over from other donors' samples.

In nucleotides, the CDR3 is TGTGCCAGCAGCGACCAGGTGAACACTGAAGCTTTCTTT. The encoded protein is CASSDQVNTEAFF. The rearrangement uses TRBV7-3 and TRBJ1-1; D unclear. V shed 5 bases and J shed 0 bases, with 7 bases lying between them. CDR3 length: 13 amino acids. The V gene's germline CDR1 is SGHTA and CDR2 FQGTGA.

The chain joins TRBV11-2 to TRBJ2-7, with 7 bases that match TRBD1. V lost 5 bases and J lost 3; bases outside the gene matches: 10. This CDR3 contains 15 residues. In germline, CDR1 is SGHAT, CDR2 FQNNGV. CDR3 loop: CASSPGTALLYEQYF. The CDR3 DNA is TGTGCCAGCAGCCCAGGGACAGCCCTCCTCTACGAGCAGTACTTC.

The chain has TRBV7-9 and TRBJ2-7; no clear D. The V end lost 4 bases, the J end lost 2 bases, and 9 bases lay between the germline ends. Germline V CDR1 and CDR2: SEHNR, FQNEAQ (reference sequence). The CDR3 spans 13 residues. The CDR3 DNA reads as TGTGCCAGCAGCTCACCACAGACCTACGAGCAGTACTTC. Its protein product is CASSSPQTYEQYF.

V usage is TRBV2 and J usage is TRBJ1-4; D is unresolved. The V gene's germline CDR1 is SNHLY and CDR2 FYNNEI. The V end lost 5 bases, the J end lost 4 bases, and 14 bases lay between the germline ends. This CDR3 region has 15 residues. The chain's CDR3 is CASSNNGAFNEKLFF. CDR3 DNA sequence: TGTGCCAGCAGTAATAACGGAGCCTTTAATGAAAAACTGTTTTTT.

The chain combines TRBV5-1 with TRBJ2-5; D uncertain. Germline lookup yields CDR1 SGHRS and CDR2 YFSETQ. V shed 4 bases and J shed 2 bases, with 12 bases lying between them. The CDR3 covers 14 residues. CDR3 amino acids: CASSPGTDQETQYF. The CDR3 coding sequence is TGCGCCAGCAGCCCCGGTACAGATCAAGAGACCCAGTACTTC. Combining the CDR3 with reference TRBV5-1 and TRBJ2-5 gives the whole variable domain KAGVTQTPRYLIKTRGQQVTLSCSPISGHRSVSWYQQTPGQGLQFLFEYFSETQRNKGNFPGRFSGRQFSNSRSEMNVSTLELGDSALYLCASSPGTDQETQYFGPGTRLLVL.

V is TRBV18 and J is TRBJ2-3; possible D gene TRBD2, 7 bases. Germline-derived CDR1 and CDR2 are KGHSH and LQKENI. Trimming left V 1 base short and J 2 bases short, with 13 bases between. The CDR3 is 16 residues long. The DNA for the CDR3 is TGTGCCAGCTCACCACTAAAAGCGGGACACACAGATACGCAGTATTTT. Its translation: CASSPLKAGHTDTQYF.

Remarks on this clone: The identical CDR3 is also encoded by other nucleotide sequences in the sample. CDR3: CASSPGDYGYTF. CDR3 in DNA: TGTGCCAGCTCACCGGGGGACTATGGCTACACCTTC. The gene calls are TRBV18 and TRBJ1-2, with a possible D match to TRBD1 (5 bases). Trimming removed 3 bases from V and 3 bases from J, with 5 bases in between. Germline V CDR1 and CDR2: KGHSH, LQKENI. The CDR3 runs 12 residues.

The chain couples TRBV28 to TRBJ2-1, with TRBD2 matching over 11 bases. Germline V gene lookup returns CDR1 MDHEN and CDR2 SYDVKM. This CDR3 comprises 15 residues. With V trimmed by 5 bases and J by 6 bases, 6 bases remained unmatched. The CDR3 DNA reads TGTGCCAGCAGTGTGCCCGGGACTAGCGGCAATGAGCAGTTCTTC. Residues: CASSVPGTSGNEQFF.

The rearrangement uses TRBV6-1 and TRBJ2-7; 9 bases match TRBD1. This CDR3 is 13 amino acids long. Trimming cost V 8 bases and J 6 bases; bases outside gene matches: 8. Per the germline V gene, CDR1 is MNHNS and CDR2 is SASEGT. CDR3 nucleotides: TGTGCCAGCGGGAACAGGGGGCTCTTCGAGCAGTACTTC. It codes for CASGNRGLFEQYF.

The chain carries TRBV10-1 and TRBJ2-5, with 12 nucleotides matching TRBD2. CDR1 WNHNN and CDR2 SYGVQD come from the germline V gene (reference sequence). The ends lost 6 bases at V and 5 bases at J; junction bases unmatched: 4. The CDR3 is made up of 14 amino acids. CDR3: CASSIGLAGETQYF. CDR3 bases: TGCGCCAGCAGCATCGGACTAGCGGGGGAGACCCAGTACTTC.

DNA of the CDR3: TGTGCCAGCAGCCCATCGGGACTAGCGATAGATACGCAGTATTTT. Translation gives CASSPSGLAIDTQYF. This chain links TRBV5-6 with TRBJ2-3; 10 bases align to TRBD2. From germline, CDR1 is SGHDT and CDR2 YYEEEE. V shed 4 bases, J shed 5 bases, and the junction held 7 bases outside the gene matches. The CDR3 loop spans 15 amino acids. The variable domain in full, with the rest retrieved from reference TRBV5-6 and TRBJ2-3, is DAGVTQSPTHLIKTRGQQVTLRCSPKSGHDTVSWYQQALGQGPQFIFQYYEEEERQRGNFPDRFSGHQFPNYSSELNVNALLLGDSALYLCASSPSGLAIDTQYFGPGTRLTVL.

CDR3 in amino acids: CASGYREDYEQYF. The CDR3 region has the DNA TGTGCCAGCGGATACAGGGAGGACTACGAGCAGTACTTC. The chain links TRBV6-5 to TRBJ2-5; D possibly matches TRBD1 or TRBD2 (6 bases each). The assigned J gene may be wrong: the sequence end matches TRBJ2-7 better. CDR3 size: 13 residues. Germline V gene data show CDR1 as MNHEY and CDR2 as SVGAGI.

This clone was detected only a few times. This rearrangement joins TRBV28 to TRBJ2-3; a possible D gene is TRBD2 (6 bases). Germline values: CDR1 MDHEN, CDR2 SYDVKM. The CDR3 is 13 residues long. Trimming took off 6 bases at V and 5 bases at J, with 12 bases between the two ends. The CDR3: CASREGLEDTQYF. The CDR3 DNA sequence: TGTGCCAGCAGGGAGGGCCTGGAAGATACGCAGTATTTT.

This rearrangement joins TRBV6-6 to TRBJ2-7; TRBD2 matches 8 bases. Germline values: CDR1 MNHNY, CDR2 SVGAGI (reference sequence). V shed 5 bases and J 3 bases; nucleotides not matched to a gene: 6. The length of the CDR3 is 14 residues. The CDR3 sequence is CASSRAGDFYEQYF. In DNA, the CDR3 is TGTGCCAGCAGTCGAGCGGGAGATTTCTACGAGCAGTACTTC.

Here the CDR3 DNA reads TGTGCCAGCATACGGGGGGCCACTGAAGCTTTCTTT. Translated: CASIRGATEAFF. The chain is built from TRBV2 and TRBJ1-1, with D perhaps TRBD1 (6 bases). The CDR3 contains 12 residues. Germline lookup yields CDR1 SNHLY and CDR2 FYNNEI. V lost 7 bases, J lost 4 bases, and 10 bases lay in between.

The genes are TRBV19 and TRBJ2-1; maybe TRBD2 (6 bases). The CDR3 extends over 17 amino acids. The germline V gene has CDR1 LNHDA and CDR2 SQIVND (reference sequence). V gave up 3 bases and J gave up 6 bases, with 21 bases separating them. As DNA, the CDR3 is TGTGCCAGTAGTATTGGGGGAGGCACTACGGCGAGCAATGAGCAGTTCTTC. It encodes CASSIGGGTTASNEQFF.

CDR3 bases: TGTGCCAGCAGTTCCGGGTATGGCAATCAGCCCCAGCATTTT. Its protein is CASSSGYGNQPQHF. The chain joins TRBV28 to TRBJ1-5; D remains ambiguous. The germline gives CDR1 MDHEN, CDR2 SYDVKM. The CDR3 has 14 amino acids. Trimming took 4 bases from V and 2 from J, leaving 9 bases between them.

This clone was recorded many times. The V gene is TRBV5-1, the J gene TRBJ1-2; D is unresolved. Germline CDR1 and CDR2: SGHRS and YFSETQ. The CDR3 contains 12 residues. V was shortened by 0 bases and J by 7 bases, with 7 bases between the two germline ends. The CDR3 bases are TGCGCCAGCAGCTTGGAATATAGTGGCTACACCTTC. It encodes CASSLEYSGYTF.

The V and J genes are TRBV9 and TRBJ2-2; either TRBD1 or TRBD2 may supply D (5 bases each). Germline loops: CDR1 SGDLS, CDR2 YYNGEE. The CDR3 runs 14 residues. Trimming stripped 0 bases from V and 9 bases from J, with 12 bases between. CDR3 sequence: CASSVATGPRELFF. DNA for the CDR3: TGTGCCAGCAGCGTAGCTACGGGGCCACGGGAGCTGTTTTTT.

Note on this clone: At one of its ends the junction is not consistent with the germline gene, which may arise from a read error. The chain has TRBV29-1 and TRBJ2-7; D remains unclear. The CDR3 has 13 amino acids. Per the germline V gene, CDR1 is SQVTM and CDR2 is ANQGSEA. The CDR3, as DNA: TGCAGCGTGGAAGGGCAGGCCTCCCGGGAGCAGTACTTC. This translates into CSVEGQASREQYF.

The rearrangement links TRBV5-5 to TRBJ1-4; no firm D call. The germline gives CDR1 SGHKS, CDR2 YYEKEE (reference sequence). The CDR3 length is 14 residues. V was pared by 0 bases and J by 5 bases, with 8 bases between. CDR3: CASSLASSNEKLFF. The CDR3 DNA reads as TGTGCCAGCAGCTTGGCCTCGAGCAATGAAAAACTGTTTTTT.

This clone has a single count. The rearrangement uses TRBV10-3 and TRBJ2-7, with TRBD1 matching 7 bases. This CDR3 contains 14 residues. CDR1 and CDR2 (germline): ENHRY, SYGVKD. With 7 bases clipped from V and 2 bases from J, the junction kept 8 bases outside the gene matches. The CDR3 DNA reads TGTGCCATCAACCCGGACAGGACCACCTACGAGCAGTACTTC. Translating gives CAINPDRTTYEQYF.

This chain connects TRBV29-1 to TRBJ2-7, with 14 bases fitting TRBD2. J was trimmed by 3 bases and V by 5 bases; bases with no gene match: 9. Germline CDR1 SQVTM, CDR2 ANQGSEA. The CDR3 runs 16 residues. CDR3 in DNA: TGCAGCGTTAGACTAGCGGGAGGGCCCCTGGTCTACGAGCAGTACTTC. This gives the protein CSVRLAGGPLVYEQYF.